This entry lists 10 T cell receptor beta chains sequenced from one sample in a study of blood T cell repertoires in COVID-19. Sequencing used immunoSEQ multiplex PCR; TCRdb keeps in-frame clones, though not all of them. The table lists around 180,000 clones, around 80% of them singletons, with more than 10% in the top ten. The specimen sequenced was PBMCs or T cells enriched from blood (not recorded which). Receptor source: a man aged 45-65 years who had recovered from COVID-19.

This clone was seen more than once but under ten times. This sequence joins TRBV11-1 and TRBJ1-1; a weak D match, TRBD1 (6 bases). Trimming pared 3 bases from V and 1 base from J, leaving 9 bases between. CDR3 length equals 14 residues. Germline V gene data show CDR1 as SGHAT and CDR2 as FQDESV (reference sequence). CDR3 region: CASSFQDRNTEAFF. CDR3 nucleotide sequence: TGTGCCAGCAGCTTTCAGGACAGGAACACTGAAGCTTTCTTT.

The chain employs TRBV5-6 and TRBJ1-5, with 11 bases that match TRBD1. The V gene's germline CDR1 is SGHDT and CDR2 YYEEEE. V shed 2 bases, J shed 7 bases, and the junction held 2 bases outside the gene matches. CDR3 length equals 14 residues. The CDR3 region is CASSFGTGGQPQHF. As DNA, the CDR3 is TGTGCCAGCAGCTTCGGGACAGGGGGACAGCCCCAGCATTTT.

The rearrangement uses TRBV7-6 and TRBJ2-2, with a weak D call TRBD2 (6 bases). Germline CDR1 reads SGHVS; CDR2 reads FNYEAQ. The V and J ends lost 0 bases and 7 bases respectively, with 9 bases between them. This CDR3 has 14 residues. The CDR3 protein is CASSLAGGYGELFF. CDR3 nucleotides: TGTGCCAGCAGCTTAGCGGGGGGATACGGGGAGCTGTTTTTT.

A single count supports this clone. The gene calls are TRBV3-1 (or the pseudogene TRBV3-2) and TRBJ2-2; 7 bases match TRBD1. Germline V lookup: CDR1 LGHDT, CDR2 YNNKEL (reference sequence). V lost 2 bases to trimming and J lost 3 bases; unmatched junction nucleotides: 3. The CDR3 is made up of 15 amino acids. In nucleotides, the CDR3 is TGTGCCAGCAGCCAAAGGGGGCCCGACACCGGGGAGCTGTTTTTT. Its protein is CASSQRGPDTGELFF.

This clone was observed a handful of times. The chain recombines TRBV19 with TRBJ2-7, with 7 bases lining up with TRBD1. The CDR3 loop spans 13 amino acids. Germline CDR1 LNHDA, CDR2 SQIVND (reference sequence). J was trimmed by 3 bases and V by 4 bases; bases with no gene match: 3. CDR3 amino acids: CASSSNRGYEQYF. CDR3 nucleotides: TGTGCCAGTAGTAGCAACAGGGGCTACGAGCAGTACTTC.

The rearrangement uses TRBV12-3 or TRBV12-4 and TRBJ2-4; D is possibly TRBD1 (5 bases). Trimming shortened V by 6 bases and J by 6 bases, and 12 bases separated the two germline ends. The CDR3 has 13 amino acids. The CDR3: CASSPEQGNIQYF. The CDR3 DNA sequence: TGTGCCAGCAGCCCTGAGCAGGGAAACATTCAGTACTTC.

The chain employs TRBV2 and TRBJ1-1, with 7 bases aligning to TRBD1. This CDR3 region has 14 residues. Germline trimming cut 6 bases from V and 0 bases from J; bases unmatched to any gene: 4. Looked up from germline, CDR1 is SNHLY and CDR2 is FYNNEI. CDR3 sequence reads: CASRGTAMNTEAFF. CDR3 bases: TGTGCCAGCAGAGGGACAGCTATGAACACTGAAGCTTTCTTT.

The chain is built from TRBV4-2 and TRBJ2-2; maybe TRBD2 (6 bases). The CDR3 length is 17 residues. Germline CDR1 reads LGHNA; CDR2 reads YNFKEQ. Trimming removed 3 bases from V and 3 bases from J, with 17 bases in between. The CDR3: CASSHPPWEEDTGELFF. In DNA form, the CDR3 reads TGTGCCAGCAGCCACCCTCCCTGGGAGGAGGACACCGGGGAGCTGTTTTTT.

This clone was found once. The rearrangement joins TRBV6-5 to TRBJ2-7, with TRBD1 as a possible D gene (5 bases). The CDR3 is 13 amino acids. The ends were cut back, 2 bases at V and 6 bases at J, with 11 bases in the middle. Germline V gene lookup returns CDR1 MNHEY and CDR2 SVGAGI. CDR3 bases: TGTGCCAGCAGTTACGGGGCTACAAGCGAGCAGTACTTC. It yields the protein CASSYGATSEQYF.

V is TRBV27 and J is TRBJ2-7, with 11 nucleotides matching TRBD1. Trimming removed 10 bases from V and 3 bases from J; junction bases left unmatched: 5. Germline V gene data show CDR1 as MNHEY and CDR2 as SMNVEV (reference sequence). The CDR3 is made up of 13 amino acids. Here the CDR3 DNA reads TGTGCCAAGGACAGGGGGCGCATCTACGAGCAGTACTTC. It yields the protein CAKDRGRIYEQYF.